Listed below are T cell receptor beta chains from one sample, sequenced in a study of T cells in Graves' hyperthyroidism and ophthalmopathy. MiXCR, applied by TCRdb to the multiplex PCR reads, yields one record per CDR3 protein. The sample has tens of thousands of distinct CDR3 sequences, less than 50% seen once. The sequencing input was blood. The receptors shown here come from a woman between 45 and 60 years old with Graves' hyperthyroidism that later progressed to Graves' ophthalmopathy. The CDR3 runs from the conserved cysteine through the conserved F or W. Fields, in order: D gene, V gene, J gene, clone size, CDR3 DNA, CDR3 protein. The D gene is left open where the match is weak. Clone size, where shown, is once, few, many, or a class for clones that have expanded.

TRBD1	TRBV24-1	TRBJ2-3	NA	TGTGCCACCAGTTCCAGGGGGCAGGCAGATACGCAGTATTTT	CATSSRGQADTQYF
NA	TRBV29-1	TRBJ1-1	NA	TGCAGCGTTGAAGGGGAATACACTGAAGCTTTCTTT	CSVEGEYTEAFF
TRBD1	TRBV12-3/TRBV12-4	TRBJ1-2	many	TGTGCCAGCAGTCGGACAGGGGACAGATGGGGCTACACCTTC	CASSRTGDRWGYTF
TRBD1	TRBV5-1	TRBJ1-1	NA	TGCGCCAGCAGCTTGGGGACAGGGTCACTGCCGGCTTTCTTT	CASSLGTGSLPAFF
NA	TRBV7-2	TRBJ2-3	NA	TGTGCCAGCAGCTTAGCGGGGAGCTCCTACAATGAGCAGTATTTT	CASSLAGSSYNEQYF
TRBD1	TRBV27	TRBJ2-6	many	TGTGCCAGCAGTCCCGGGACAGGGACTATTGGGGCCAACGTCCTGACTTTC	CASSPGTGTIGANVLTF
TRBD1	TRBV11-3	TRBJ1-1	many	TGTGCCAGCAGCCTAGCAGGGGGGGCTGAAGCTTTCTTT	CASSLAGGAEAFF
TRBD1	TRBV11-3	TRBJ1-6	many	TGTGCCAGCAGCCGAATGAACCCACCGGGACAGGGTTATTCACCCCTCCACTTT	CASSRMNPPGQGYSPLHF
TRBD2	TRBV27	TRBJ2-5	many	TGTGCCAGCCGCCCGGGACTAGCGGGAGTTGGGATCCAGTACTTC	CASRPGLAGVGIQYF
NA	TRBV19	TRBJ1-5	many	TGTGCCAGTGCCACGGGGCCGAGTCAGCCCCAGCATTTT	CASATGPSQPQHF
TRBD1	TRBV20-1	TRBJ2-7	many	TGCAGTGCTAAAAGGGGAACCGGGACAGGGCTGTACTTC	CSAKRGTGTGLYF
TRBD2	TRBV19	TRBJ2-3	many	TGTGCCAGTATACCAATGGGGAGCGGGAGGGCCCAATGGTTCACAGATACGCAGTATTTT	CASIPMGSGRAQWFTDTQYF
NA	TRBV7-9	TRBJ1-6	medium-sized	TGTGCCAGCAGCTCGACAGCGCGGGGTAATTCACCCCTCCACTTT	CASSSTARGNSPLHF
NA	TRBV5-8	TRBJ2-3	many	TGTGCCAGCACCCCCTGGGGTCAGGGCACAGATACGCAGTATTTT	CASTPWGQGTDTQYF
NA	TRBV18	TRBJ2-7	many	TGTGCCAGCTCACCACCAGGGTTGGGGACCTACGAGCAGTACTTC	CASSPPGLGTYEQYF
TRBD2	TRBV10-3	TRBJ2-3	medium-sized	TGTGCCACCGAGACTAGCGGGAGTACAGATACGCAGTATTTT	CATETSGSTDTQYF
TRBD1	TRBV7-9	TRBJ1-2	medium-sized	TGTGCCAGCAGCATAGGGACAGGGGGTTCTGGCTACACCTTC	CASSIGTGGSGYTF
NA	TRBV20-1	TRBJ2-1	NA	TGCAGTGCTCCGGACAGCGGCCATTACAATGAGCAGTTCTTC	CSAPDSGHYNEQFF
NA	TRBV7-9	TRBJ2-3	medium-sized	TGTGCCAGCAGCTTGGAGGGAGAGGGCGATACGCAGTATTTT	CASSLEGEGDTQYF
TRBD1	TRBV14	TRBJ1-2	many	TGTGCCAGCAGCCAAGGACAGGGGTATGGCTACACCTTC	CASSQGQGYGYTF
NA	TRBV12-3/TRBV12-4	TRBJ2-5	many	TGTGCCAGCAGTTTAGCGAGGGGCGAGAAAGGGGGGGGGACCCAGTACTTC	CASSLARGEKGGGTQYF
NA	TRBV29-1	TRBJ1-4	NA	TGCAGCGTTAGGGACTGGGAATATGAAAAACTGTTTTTT	CSVRDWEYEKLFF
NA	TRBV4-1	TRBJ2-1	many	TGCGCCAGCAGCCAAGCTGGGTCCAGTTTCGGTGAGCAGTTCTTC	CASSQAGSSFGEQFF
NA	TRBV5-1	TRBJ2-4	many	TGCGCCAGCAGCTTGGGTTGGAAAGCCAAAAACATTCAGTACTTC	CASSLGWKAKNIQYF
TRBD2	TRBV20-1	TRBJ2-3	many	TGCAGTGCTCCTGACTCTCGAGCGGGAGGCACAGATACGCAGTATTTT	CSAPDSRAGGTDTQYF
TRBD2	TRBV7-7	TRBJ2-7	NA	TGTGCTAGCAGCTCGGGACTAGCGGGAGGGATCGAGCAGTACTTC	CASSSGLAGGIEQYF
TRBD1	TRBV29-1	TRBJ2-7	NA	TGCGGCGCAAAATGGGGGACAGGGGACTACGAGCAGTACTTC	CGAKWGTGDYEQYF
NA	TRBV27	TRBJ2-5	NA	TGTGCCAGCAGCCAGACAGCGGTACAAGAGACCCAGTACTTC	CASSQTAVQETQYF
TRBD2	TRBV7-2	TRBJ2-7	once	TGTGCCAGCAGCTTAGGCCGGGGACTAGCGGACTACGAGCAGTACTTC	CASSLGRGLADYEQYF
NA	TRBV2	TRBJ1-3	medium-sized	TGTGCCAGCAGTGTTCAGGGTAACACCATATATTTT	CASSVQGNTIYF
NA	TRBV2	TRBJ2-3	many	TGTGCCAGCAGTCCACAAGCCGGTCCAAGGGCAGATACGCAGTATTTT	CASSPQAGPRADTQYF
TRBD1	TRBV29-1	TRBJ1-4	NA	TGCAGCGTTGAGGACAGGGAATATGAAAAACTGTTTTTT	CSVEDREYEKLFF
NA	TRBV5-6	TRBJ1-2	NA	TGTGCCAGCAGCTTTGGCTACACCTTC	CASSFGYTF
NA	TRBV7-9	TRBJ1-2	NA	TGTGCCAGCAGCTCCTATCGTAAGACAGGAAATGGCTACACCTTC	CASSSYRKTGNGYTF
NA	TRBV2	TRBJ2-7	NA	TGTGCCAGCAGTGAAAATAGGGTAAACGAGCAGTACTTC	CASSENRVNEQYF
TRBD1	TRBV20-1	TRBJ2-1	many	TGCAGTGCTGTAAAGACAGGGGCACTCCGGGATGAGCAGTTCTTC	CSAVKTGALRDEQFF
NA	TRBV3-1	TRBJ1-4	many	TGTGCCAGCAGCCAAGAGAGTGAAAAACTGTTTTTT	CASSQESEKLFF
TRBD1	TRBV5-1	TRBJ1-1	NA	TGTGCCAGCAGGGAGGGGGGACAGTACACTGAAGCTTTCTTT	CASREGGQYTEAFF
NA	TRBV7-3	TRBJ1-1	medium-sized	TGTGCCAGCAGCGTCGGGACGGGAACCACTGAAGCTTTCTTT	CASSVGTGTTEAFF
NA	TRBV20-1	TRBJ1-6	few	TGCAGTGCTCAGGGATTTAGTAATTCACCCCTCCACTTT	CSAQGFSNSPLHF
NA	TRBV7-8	TRBJ2-5	many	TGTGCCAGCGGGGACCCAGACCCAGGGACCCAGTACTTC	CASGDPDPGTQYF
NA	TRBV19	TRBJ1-1	NA	TGTGCCAGTATACCTACAGGGATGGTGAACACTGAAGCTTTCTTT	CASIPTGMVNTEAFF
TRBD1	TRBV7-9	TRBJ2-7	NA	TGTGCCAGCAGCTCCGGGACAGGGACCGGCGAGCAGTACTTC	CASSSGTGTGEQYF
NA	TRBV4-3	TRBJ1-1	many	TGCGCCAGCAGCCAAGGGGACACCTTTGAAGCTTTCTTT	CASSQGDTFEAFF
NA	TRBV11-2	TRBJ1-2	many	TGTGCCAGCAGCTTAGATAGGAATGGCTACACCTTC	CASSLDRNGYTF
NA	TRBV9	TRBJ2-1	many	TGTGCCAGCAGCGTAGTTCTGGGAGCCTCCTACAATGAGCAGTTCTTC	CASSVVLGASYNEQFF
NA	TRBV7-9	TRBJ2-5	medium-sized	TGTGCCAGCAGCTTAGCGGGTAGTCTGACCCAGTACTTC	CASSLAGSLTQYF
NA	TRBV7-9	TRBJ1-4	NA	TGTGCCAGCAGCCCGCTGCCCCAACGGGATGAAAAACTGTTTTTT	CASSPLPQRDEKLFF
TRBD1	TRBV27	TRBJ1-2	NA	TGTGCCAGCAGTTTTTTACCGGGACAGGGGGCCTATGGCTACACCTTC	CASSFLPGQGAYGYTF
NA	TRBV20-1	TRBJ2-1	NA	TGCAGTCCCCTAGGGGGACAGCAGTTCTTC	CSPLGGQQFF
TRBD2	TRBV6-1	TRBJ2-7	many	TGTGCCAGCAGTGGGATACTAGCGGGAGTAGGTGTCCAAACCTACGAGCAGTACTTC	CASSGILAGVGVQTYEQYF
TRBD1	TRBV20-1	TRBJ2-7	many	TGCAGTGCAAATAAAGGACAGGGGGCTCAGGACGAGCAGTACTTC	CSANKGQGAQDEQYF
NA	TRBV5-1	TRBJ1-3	many	TGCGCCAGCAGCTTGCAGGGCCCCAGGACCACCATATATTTT	CASSLQGPRTTIYF
NA	TRBV7-3	TRBJ1-4	NA	TGTGCCAGCAGCTTTACTAGCGCTAGCACAGGGAATGAAAAACTGTTTTTT	CASSFTSASTGNEKLFF
NA	TRBV20-1	TRBJ2-1	many	TGCAGTGCTAGGAAAACAGGAGGCTTGATGAATGAGCAGTTCTTC	CSARKTGGLMNEQFF
NA	TRBV5-1	TRBJ1-1	once	TGCGCCAGCAGCTTCTATGACAGACTCTCCCAAGCAACTGAAGCTTTCTTT	CASSFYDRLSQATEAFF
NA	TRBV15	TRBJ1-1	many	TGTGCCACCAGCAGAGGACGGGGGCTTTCTGGAACTGAAGCTTTCTTT	CATSRGRGLSGTEAFF